This TCR beta chain was captured in a study of human T cells and chemical hapten exposure. Before extraction, the whole blood was not fractionated, and total RNA was taken from it. Original processing methods: Samples had a median of around 88,000 TCRs, ranging roughly 23,224 to 750,000. TCRdb re-called the 5' RACE reads through MiXCR, storing one row per CDR3 protein. The V and J calls here are based on TCRdb, not the publication. This table holds 150,000 or so distinct CDR3 sequences, approximately 4% found once. J lost 7 bases, V lost 8 bases, and 11 bases had no gene match. This CDR3 has 15 residues. CDR1 and CDR2 from the germline V gene are SEHNR and FQNEAQ (reference sequence).

The chain couples TRBV7-9 to TRBJ2-1; 10 bases line up with TRBD2. The receptor was derived from a female donor in good health. The CDR3 nucleotides read TGTGCCAGCGGAATCAGTAGCGGGGGGAGGAATGAGCAGTTCTTC. Its protein is CASGISSGGRNEQFF.